This passage covers 2 T cell receptor beta chains from one sample sequenced in a study of blood T cell repertoires in COVID-19. Profiled with immunoSEQ multiplex PCR; TCRdb holds only in-frame clones, not every one. The sample shows a few hundred thousand clones, about 79% of them seen only once. Sequencing was performed on peripheral blood. All receptors derive from a man aged 45 to 65 with active or convalescent COVID-19.

This clone has just one count. The chain has TRBV6-2 or TRBV6-3 and TRBJ2-3; maybe TRBD1 (5 bases). The V gene's germline CDR1 is MNHEY and CDR2 SVGEGT. This CDR3 spans 15 amino acids. V was clipped by 2 bases and J by 4 bases, with 13 bases between them. The CDR3 DNA follows: TGTGCCAGCAGTTACCCGAGCAAGGGGTCAGATACGCAGTATTTT. This encodes CASSYPSKGSDTQYF.

A word on this clone: A read error may account for a junction end that differs from germline. The gene calls are TRBV7-7 and TRBJ2-2; 15 bases map to TRBD2. The CDR3 runs to 16 residues. Germline assignment: CDR1 SSHAT and CDR2 FNYEAQ (reference sequence). The CDR3 region is CASSFGLAGGTGELFF. CDR3 sequence (DNA): TGTGCTAGCAGCTTTGGACTAGCGGGGGGGACCGGGGAGCTGTTTTTT.